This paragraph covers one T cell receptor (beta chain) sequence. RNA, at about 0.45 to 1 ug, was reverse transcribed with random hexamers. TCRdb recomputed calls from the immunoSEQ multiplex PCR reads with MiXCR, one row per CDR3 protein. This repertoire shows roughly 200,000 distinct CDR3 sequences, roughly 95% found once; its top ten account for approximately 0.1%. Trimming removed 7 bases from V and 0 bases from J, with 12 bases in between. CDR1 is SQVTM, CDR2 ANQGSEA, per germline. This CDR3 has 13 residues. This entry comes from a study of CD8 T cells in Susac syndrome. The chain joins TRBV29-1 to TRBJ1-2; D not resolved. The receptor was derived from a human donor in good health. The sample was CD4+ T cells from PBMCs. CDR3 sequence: CSALIGSNYGYTF. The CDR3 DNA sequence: TGCAGCGCCCTCATAGGCTCTAACTATGGCTACACCTTC.